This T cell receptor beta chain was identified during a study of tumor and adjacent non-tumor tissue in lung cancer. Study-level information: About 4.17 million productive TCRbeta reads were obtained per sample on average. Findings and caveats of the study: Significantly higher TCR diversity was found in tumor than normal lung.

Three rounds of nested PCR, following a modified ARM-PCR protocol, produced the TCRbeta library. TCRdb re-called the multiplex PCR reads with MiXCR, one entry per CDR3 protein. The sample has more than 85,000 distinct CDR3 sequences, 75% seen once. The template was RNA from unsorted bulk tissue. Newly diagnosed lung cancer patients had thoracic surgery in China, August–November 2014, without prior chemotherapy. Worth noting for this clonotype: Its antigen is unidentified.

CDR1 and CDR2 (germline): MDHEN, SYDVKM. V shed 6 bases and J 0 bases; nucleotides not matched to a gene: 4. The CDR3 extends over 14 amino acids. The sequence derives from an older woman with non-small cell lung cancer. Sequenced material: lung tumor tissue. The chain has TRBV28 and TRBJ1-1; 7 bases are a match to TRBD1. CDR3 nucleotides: TGTGCCAGCAGCCACAGGGGATTGAACACTGAAGCTTTCTTT. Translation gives CASSHRGLNTEAFF.